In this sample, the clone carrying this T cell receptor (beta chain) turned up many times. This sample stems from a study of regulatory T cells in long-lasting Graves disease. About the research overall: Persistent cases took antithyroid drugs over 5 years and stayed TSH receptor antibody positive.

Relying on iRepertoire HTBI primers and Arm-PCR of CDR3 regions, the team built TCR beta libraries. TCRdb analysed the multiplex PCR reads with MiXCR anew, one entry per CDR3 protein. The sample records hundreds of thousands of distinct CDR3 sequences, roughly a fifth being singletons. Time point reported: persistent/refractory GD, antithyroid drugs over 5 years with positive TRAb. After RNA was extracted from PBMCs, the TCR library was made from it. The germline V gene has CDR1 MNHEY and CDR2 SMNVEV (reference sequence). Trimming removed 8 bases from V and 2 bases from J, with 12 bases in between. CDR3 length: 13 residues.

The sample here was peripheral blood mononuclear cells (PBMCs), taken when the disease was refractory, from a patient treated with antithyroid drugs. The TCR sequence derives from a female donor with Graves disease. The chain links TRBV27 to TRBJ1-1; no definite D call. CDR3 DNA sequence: TGTGCCAGCGGCCTCCTACCCAACACTGAAGCTTTCTTT. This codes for CASGLLPNTEAFF.